This TCR beta chain was captured in a study of CD8+CD57+ T cells in acquired aplastic anemia. Study details: Sorted CD4+ and CD8+ cells gave an average of 3.2 ug of DNA.

The germline CDR1 and CDR2 sequences are SGDLS and YYNGEE. The CDR3 covers 15 residues. CDR3 and TCR beta VDJ profiling relied on genomic DNA as the template. TCRdb called the reads again in MiXCR, with one record for every CDR3 protein. In the table there are about 420,000 distinct CDR3 sequences, roughly 68% of which are singletons. As concerns this clonotype: What it binds is not known. The junction and the germline gene differ at one end; a read error may be behind it.

Notes on the study in general: Researchers reported that CD8+ Simpson's diversity was not significantly different in patients versus controls.

The V call is TRBV9, the J call TRBJ2-1, with D unclear. The material sequenced was sorted CD4+, CD8+, or CD8+CD57+ T cells (not recorded which) from PBMCs. This clonotype was obtained from a human donor in good health, serving as a control. The CDR3 reads CASSAMGYCYYEQFF. In DNA form, the CDR3 reads TGTGCCAGCAGTGCCATGGGGTACTGCTACTATGAGCAGTTCTTC.